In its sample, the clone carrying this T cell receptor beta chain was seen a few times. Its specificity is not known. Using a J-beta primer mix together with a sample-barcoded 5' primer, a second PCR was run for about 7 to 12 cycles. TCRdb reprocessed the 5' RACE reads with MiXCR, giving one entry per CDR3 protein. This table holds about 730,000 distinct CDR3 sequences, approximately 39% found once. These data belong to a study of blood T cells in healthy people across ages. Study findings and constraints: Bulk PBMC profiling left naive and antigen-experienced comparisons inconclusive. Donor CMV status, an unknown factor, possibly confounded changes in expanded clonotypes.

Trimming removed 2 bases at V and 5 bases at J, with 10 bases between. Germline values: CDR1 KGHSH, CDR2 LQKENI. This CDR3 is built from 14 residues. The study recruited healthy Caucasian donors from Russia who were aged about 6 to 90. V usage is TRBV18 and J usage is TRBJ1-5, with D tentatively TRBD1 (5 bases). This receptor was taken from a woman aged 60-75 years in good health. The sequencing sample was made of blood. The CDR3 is CASSPETADQPQHF. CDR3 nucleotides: TGTGCCAGCTCACCAGAGACAGCGGATCAGCCCCAGCATTTT.